The T cell receptor beta chain under discussion was sequenced for a study of blood T cell repertoires in COVID-19. Study background: The samples span acute and convalescent COVID-19 from the United States, Italy and Spain. PBMCs, B-cell-depleted T cells, or T cells were the source of the cDNA or gDNA that made up the material.

This CDR3 has 13 amino acids. The J segment lost 4 bases and the V segment lost 5 bases, leaving 3 bases of the junction unmatched. The germline gives CDR1 SEHNR, CDR2 FQNEAQ (reference sequence). Authors' data handling: By means of reference gene primer amplification, nucleated cell counts were estimated. Only in-frame clones appear in the TCRdb table, and some are missing; sequencing was by immunoSEQ multiplex PCR. The V and J calls and clone size were taken over from that table, and D and trimming were inferred from the DNA. The data show approximately 200,000 clones, 80% to 90% seen once. The sequence came from a human donor with active or convalescent COVID-19. The donor label of this sample is uncertain. The genes are TRBV7-9 and TRBJ1-2, with 8 bases identical to TRBD1. The sequenced material came from peripheral blood. Written as DNA, the CDR3 is TGTGCCAGCAGCCCCGACAGGGGCTATGGCTACACCTTC. Translation: CASSPDRGYGYTF.